This T cell receptor beta chain was retrieved from a study of CD8 T cells in ankylosing spondylitis. In its sample, this clonotype was seen a few times. Its antigen is unknown. Broader study findings: Some of the motif variants had earlier been found in reactive arthritis patients' fluid and blood. A motif of under 10 highly homologous TCR beta variants was seen as apparently characteristic of ankylosing spondylitis blood.

TCRdb fed the 5' RACE reads into MiXCR, producing one record per CDR3 protein. The sample lists around 770,000 distinct CDR3 sequences, roughly 19% occurring once. The source of this sequence is a male donor with ankylosing spondylitis. The sequencing sample was made of blood, either unsorted or a sorted T cell fraction (not recorded which).

DNA of the CDR3: TGTGCCAGCAGCTTGGGCATCAGGGGATTGAACACTGAAGCTTTCTTT. Translating gives CASSLGIRGLNTEAFF. The chain employs TRBV5-6 and TRBJ1-1, with D perhaps TRBD1 (6 bases). V dropped 0 bases and J dropped 0 bases, with 12 bases sitting between them. The V gene's germline CDR1 is SGHDT and CDR2 YYEEEE. The CDR3 extends over 16 amino acids.